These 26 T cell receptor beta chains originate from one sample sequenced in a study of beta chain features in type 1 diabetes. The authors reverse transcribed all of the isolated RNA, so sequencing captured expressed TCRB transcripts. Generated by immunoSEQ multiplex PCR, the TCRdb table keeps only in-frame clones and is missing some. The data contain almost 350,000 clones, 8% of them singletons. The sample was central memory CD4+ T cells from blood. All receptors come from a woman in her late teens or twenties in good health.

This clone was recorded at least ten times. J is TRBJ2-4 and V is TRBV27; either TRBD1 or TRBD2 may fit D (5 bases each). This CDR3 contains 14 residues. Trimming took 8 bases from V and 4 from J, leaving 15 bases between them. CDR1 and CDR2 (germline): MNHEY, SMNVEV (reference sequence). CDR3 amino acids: CASWDRKAKNIQYF. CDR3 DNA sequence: TGTGCCAGCTGGGACCGAAAGGCAAAAAACATTCAGTACTTC.

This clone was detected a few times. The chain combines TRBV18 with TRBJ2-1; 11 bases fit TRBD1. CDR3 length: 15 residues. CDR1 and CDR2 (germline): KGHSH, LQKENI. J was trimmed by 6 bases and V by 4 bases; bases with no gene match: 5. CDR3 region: CASSRTGTGGNEQFF. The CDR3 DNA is TGTGCCAGCTCACGAACCGGGACAGGGGGCAATGAGCAGTTCTTC.

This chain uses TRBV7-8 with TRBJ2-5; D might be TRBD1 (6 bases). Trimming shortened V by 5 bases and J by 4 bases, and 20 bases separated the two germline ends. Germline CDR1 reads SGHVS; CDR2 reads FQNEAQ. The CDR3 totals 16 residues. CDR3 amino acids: CASSRNRDGWRETQYF. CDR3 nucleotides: TGTGCCAGCAGCCGAAACAGGGACGGGTGGCGAGAGACCCAGTACTTC.

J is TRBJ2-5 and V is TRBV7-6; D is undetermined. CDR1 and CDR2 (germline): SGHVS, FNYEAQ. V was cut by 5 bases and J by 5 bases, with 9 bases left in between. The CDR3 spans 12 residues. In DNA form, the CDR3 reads TGTGCCAGCAGCGGGCTCGGGGAGACCCAGTACTTC. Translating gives CASSGLGETQYF.

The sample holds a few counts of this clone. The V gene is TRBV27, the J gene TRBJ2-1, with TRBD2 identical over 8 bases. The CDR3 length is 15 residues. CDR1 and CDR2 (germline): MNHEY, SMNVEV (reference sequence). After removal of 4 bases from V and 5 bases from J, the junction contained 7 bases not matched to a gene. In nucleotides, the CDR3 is TGTGCCAGCAGTTGGGGCGGGAGGAAAAACAATGAGCAGTTCTTC. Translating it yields CASSWGGRKNNEQFF.

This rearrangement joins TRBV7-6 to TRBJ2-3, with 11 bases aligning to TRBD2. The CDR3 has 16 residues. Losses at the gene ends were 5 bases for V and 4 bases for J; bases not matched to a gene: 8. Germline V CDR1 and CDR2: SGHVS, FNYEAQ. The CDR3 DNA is TGTGCCAGCAGCCGAGGACTAGCGGGTCTGGCAGATACGCAGTATTTT. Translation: CASSRGLAGLADTQYF.

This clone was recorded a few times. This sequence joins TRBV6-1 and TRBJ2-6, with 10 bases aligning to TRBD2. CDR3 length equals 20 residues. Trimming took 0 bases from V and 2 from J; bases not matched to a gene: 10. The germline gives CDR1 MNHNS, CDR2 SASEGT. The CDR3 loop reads CASSEAGLAGVWTGANVLTF. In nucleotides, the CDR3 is TGTGCCAGCAGTGAAGCGGGGCTAGCGGGAGTATGGACTGGGGCCAACGTCCTGACTTTC.

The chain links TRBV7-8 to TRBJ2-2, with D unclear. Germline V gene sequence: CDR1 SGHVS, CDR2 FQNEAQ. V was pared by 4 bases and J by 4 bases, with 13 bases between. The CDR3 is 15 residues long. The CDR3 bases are TGTGCCAGCAGCTCAAGTCCCAGTTCCACCGGGGAGCTGTTTTTT. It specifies CASSSSPSSTGELFF.

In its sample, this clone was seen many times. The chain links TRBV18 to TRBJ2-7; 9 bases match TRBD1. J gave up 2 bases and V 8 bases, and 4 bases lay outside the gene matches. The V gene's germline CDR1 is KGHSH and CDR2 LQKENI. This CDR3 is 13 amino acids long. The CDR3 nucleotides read TGTGCCAGCCATCGACAGGGGGCCTACGAGCAGTACTTC. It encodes CASHRQGAYEQYF.

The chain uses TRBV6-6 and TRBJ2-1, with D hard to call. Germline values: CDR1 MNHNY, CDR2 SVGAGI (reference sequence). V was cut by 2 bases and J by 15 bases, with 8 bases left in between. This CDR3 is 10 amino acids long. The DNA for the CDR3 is TGTGCCAGCAGTTACGGTGTCCCGTTCTTC. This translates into CASSYGVPFF.

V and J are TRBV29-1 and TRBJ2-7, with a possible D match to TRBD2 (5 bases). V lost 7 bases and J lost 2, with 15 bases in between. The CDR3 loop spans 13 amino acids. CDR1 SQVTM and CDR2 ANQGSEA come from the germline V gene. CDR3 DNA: TGCAGCGCAACCGGGCGGGCCACCTACGAGCAGTACTTC. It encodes CSATGRATYEQYF.

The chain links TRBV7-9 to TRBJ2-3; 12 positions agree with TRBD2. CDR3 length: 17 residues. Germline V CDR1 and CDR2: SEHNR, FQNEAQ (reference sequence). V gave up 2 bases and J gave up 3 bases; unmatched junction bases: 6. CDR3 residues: CASSLLPSGRATDTQYF. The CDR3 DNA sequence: TGTGCCAGCAGCTTATTGCCTAGCGGGAGGGCGACAGATACGCAGTATTTT.

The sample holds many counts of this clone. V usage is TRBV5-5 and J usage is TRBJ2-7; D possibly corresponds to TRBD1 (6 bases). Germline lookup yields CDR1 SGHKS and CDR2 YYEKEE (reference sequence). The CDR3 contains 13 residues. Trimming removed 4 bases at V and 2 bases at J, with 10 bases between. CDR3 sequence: CASSGGQAYEQYF. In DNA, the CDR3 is TGTGCCAGCAGCGGGGGACAAGCCTACGAGCAGTACTTC. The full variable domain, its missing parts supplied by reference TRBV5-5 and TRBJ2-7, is DAGVTQSPTHLIKTRGQQVTLRCSPISGHKSVSWYQQVLGQGPQFIFQYYEKEERGRGNFPDRFSARQFPNYSSELNVNALLLGDSALYLCASSGGQAYEQYFGPGTRLTVT.

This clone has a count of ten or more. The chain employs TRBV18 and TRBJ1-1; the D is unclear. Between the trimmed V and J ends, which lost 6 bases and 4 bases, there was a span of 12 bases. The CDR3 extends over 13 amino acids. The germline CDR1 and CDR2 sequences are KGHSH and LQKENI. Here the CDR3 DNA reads TGTGCCAGCTCCCCGTCCAGCGGCACTGAAGCTTTCTTT. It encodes CASSPSSGTEAFF.

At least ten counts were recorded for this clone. The CDR3 sequence: CASSPPNSLEAFF. Written as DNA, the CDR3 is TGTGCCAGCTCACCACCGAACAGCCTTGAAGCTTTCTTT. The V gene is TRBV18, the J gene TRBJ1-1; D is undetermined. This CDR3 has 13 residues. V was shortened by 0 bases and J by 7 bases, with 9 bases between the two germline ends. Germline CDR1 is KGHSH and CDR2 is LQKENI.

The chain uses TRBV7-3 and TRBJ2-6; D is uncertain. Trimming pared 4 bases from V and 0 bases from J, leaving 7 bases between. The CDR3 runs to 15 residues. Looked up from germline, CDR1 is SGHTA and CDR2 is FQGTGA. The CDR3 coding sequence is TGTGCCAGCAGCTCACCGGTCTCTGGGGCCAACGTCCTGACTTTC. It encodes CASSSPVSGANVLTF.

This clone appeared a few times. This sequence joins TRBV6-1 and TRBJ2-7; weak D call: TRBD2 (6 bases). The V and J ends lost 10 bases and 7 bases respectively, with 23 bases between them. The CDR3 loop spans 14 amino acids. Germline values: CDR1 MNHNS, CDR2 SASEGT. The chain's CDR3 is CAITSGRMGGEQYF. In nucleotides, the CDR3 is TGTGCCATCACCTCCGGGCGGATGGGGGGAGAGCAGTACTTC.

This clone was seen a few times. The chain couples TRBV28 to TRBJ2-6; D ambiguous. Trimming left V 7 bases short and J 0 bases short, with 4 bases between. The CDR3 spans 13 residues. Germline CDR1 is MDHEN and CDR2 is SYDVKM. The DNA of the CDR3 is TGTGCCAGCACCCCCTCTGGGGCCAACGTCCTGACTTTC. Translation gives CASTPSGANVLTF.

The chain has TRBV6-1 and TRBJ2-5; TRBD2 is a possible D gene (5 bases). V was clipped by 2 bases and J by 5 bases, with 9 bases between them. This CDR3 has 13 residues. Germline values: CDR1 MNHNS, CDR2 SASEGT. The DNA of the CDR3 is TGTGCCAGCAGTGAAATGTGGAGGGAGACCCAGTACTTC. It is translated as CASSEMWRETQYF.

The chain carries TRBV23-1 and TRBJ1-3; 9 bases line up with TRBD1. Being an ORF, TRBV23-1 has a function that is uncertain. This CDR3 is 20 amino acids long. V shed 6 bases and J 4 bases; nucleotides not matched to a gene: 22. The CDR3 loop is CASSLPRDRDSSSKGNTIYF. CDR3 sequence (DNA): TGCGCCAGCAGCCTGCCCAGGGACAGGGATTCCAGCAGCAAAGGAAACACCATATATTTT.

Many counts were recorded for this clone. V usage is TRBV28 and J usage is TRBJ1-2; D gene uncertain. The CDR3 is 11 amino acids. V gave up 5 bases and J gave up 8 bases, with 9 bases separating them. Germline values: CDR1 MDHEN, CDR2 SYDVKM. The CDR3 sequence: CASSSRVGYTF. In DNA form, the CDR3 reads TGTGCCAGCAGTAGTCGGGTCGGCTACACCTTC.

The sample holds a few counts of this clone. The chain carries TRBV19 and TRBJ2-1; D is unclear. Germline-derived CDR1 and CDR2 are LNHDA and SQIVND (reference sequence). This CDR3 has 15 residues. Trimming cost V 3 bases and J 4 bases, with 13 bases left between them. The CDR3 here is CASSMGWAGYNEQFF. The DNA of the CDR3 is TGTGCCAGTAGTATGGGGTGGGCCGGGTACAATGAGCAGTTCTTC. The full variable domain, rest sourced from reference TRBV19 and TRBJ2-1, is DGGITQSPKYLFRKEGQNVTLSCEQNLNHDAMYWYRQDPGQGLRLIYYSQIVNDFQKGDIAEGYSVSREKKESFPLTVTSAQKNPTAFYLCASSMGWAGYNEQFFGPGTRLTVL.

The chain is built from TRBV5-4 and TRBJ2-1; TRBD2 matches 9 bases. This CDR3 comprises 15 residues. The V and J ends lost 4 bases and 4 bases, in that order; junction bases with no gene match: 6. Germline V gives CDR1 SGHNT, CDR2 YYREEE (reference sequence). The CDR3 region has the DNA TGTGCCAGCAGCCTAGCGGGACGAACGTACAATGAGCAGTTCTTC. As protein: CASSLAGRTYNEQFF.

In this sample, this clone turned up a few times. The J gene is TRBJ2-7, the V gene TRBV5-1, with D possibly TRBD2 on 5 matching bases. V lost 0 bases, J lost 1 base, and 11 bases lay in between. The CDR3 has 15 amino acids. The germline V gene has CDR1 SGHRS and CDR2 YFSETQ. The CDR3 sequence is CASSLVREASYEQYF. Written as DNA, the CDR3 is TGCGCCAGCAGCTTGGTGAGGGAAGCTTCCTACGAGCAGTACTTC.

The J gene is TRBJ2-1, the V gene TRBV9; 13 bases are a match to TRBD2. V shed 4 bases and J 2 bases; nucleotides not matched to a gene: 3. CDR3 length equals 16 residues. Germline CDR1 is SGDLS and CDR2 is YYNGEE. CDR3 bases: TGTGCCAGCAGCCCCGGACTAGCGGGAGCCTACAATGAGCAGTTCTTC. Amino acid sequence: CASSPGLAGAYNEQFF.

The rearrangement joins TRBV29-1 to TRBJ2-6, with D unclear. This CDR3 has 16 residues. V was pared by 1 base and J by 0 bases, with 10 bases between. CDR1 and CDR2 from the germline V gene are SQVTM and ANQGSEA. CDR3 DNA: TGCAGCGTTGAAGGTGTGGGGAACTCTGGGGCCAACGTCCTGACTTTC. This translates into CSVEGVGNSGANVLTF.